This T cell receptor beta chain is drawn from a study of cytomegalovirus exposure and HLA in healthy donors. Study-wide context: Early released data comprised 75 million to 100 million unique TCRs from HLA-typed donors.

With regard to this clone: The antigen is undetermined. A junction boundary mismatches the germline segment, possibly from a read error.

Study-wide results and caveats: In a later analysis, at a false discovery rate of 0.05, 15,000 to 20,000 TCR beta sequences were associated with HLA alleles. Some V segments (TRBV6-2 and TRBV6-3 among them) were excluded as indistinguishable.

CDR3 length: 16 amino acids. Germline CDR1 and CDR2: SGDLS and YYNGEE. The PCR was carried out with 60 Vbeta primers and 13 Jbeta primers. Clones were read by immunoSEQ multiplex PCR, and TCRdb kept only the in-frame ones, dropping some. This sample carries 160,000 or so clones, 70% to 80% of them seen once, and the ten largest clones take about 9.7%. The clonotype was recovered from a man younger than 35 in good health and CMV-seropositive. The chain couples TRBV9 to TRBJ2-2, with a weak D call TRBD1 (5 bases). What was sequenced was PBMCs. The CDR3 sequence is CASNVKQDPRAGELFF. In DNA, the CDR3 is TGTGCCAGCAACGTAAAACAGGATCCCAGGGCCGGGGAGCTGTTTTTT.